A selection of T cell receptor beta chains follows, all from one sample in a study of blood T cell repertoires in COVID-19. Here immunoSEQ multiplex PCR was the method, and the copy in TCRdb shows in-frame clones only, minus some. The data show about 150,000 clones, 70% to 90% seen once. Sequenced input: peripheral blood. These receptors came from a man at least 80 years old with COVID-19, enrolled during active disease. Both conserved end residues are part of each CDR3. The order of the fields is CDR3 DNA, CDR3 protein, D gene, clone size, V gene, J gene. D genes are given only for firm matches. Not every row has a clone size; where given, it reads once, few, many or a size class.

DNA: TGCGCCAGCAGCCAAGAGGGTGGGGCGGACACTGAAGCTTTCTTT
CDR3: CASSQEGGADTEAFF
D: .
size: .
V: TRBV4-3
J: TRBJ1-1

DNA: TGCGCCAGCAGCCCAGTCAGGGGGGCCGGAGAAGAGACCCAGTACTTC
CDR3: CASSPVRGAGEETQYF
D: .
size: .
V: TRBV10-1
J: TRBJ2-5

DNA: TGTGCCAGCAGCCAAGTGAATAGCGGCTACACAGATACGCAGTATTTT
CDR3: CASSQVNSGYTDTQYF
D: .
size: .
V: TRBV14
J: TRBJ2-3

DNA: TGTGCCAGCAGCCGCAACCCGGGGGAAAAACTGTTTTTT
CDR3: CASSRNPGEKLFF
D: .
size: .
V: TRBV7-3
J: TRBJ1-4

DNA: TGTGCCAGCACGCGCGTTTCAGGGGGCGGTGGCTACACCTTC
CDR3: CASTRVSGGGGYTF
D: TRBD1
size: .
V: TRBV11-3
J: TRBJ1-2

DNA: TGCGCCAGCAGCTTTCAGGGGATCAACTATGGCTACACCTTC
CDR3: CASSFQGINYGYTF
D: .
size: few
V: TRBV5-1
J: TRBJ1-2

DNA: TGCGCCAGCAGCCTTCGACAGGGAGAGACCCAGTACTTC
CDR3: CASSLRQGETQYF
D: TRBD1
size: .
V: TRBV10-1
J: TRBJ2-5

DNA: TGTGCCATCAGGACGGGACTAGCGGGGGGGCGAGGCACAGATACGCAGTATTTT
CDR3: CAIRTGLAGGRGTDTQYF
D: TRBD2
size: .
V: TRBV10-3
J: TRBJ2-3

DNA: TGTGCCAGTAGTATGGAGGCCGCCTCGGGGAGTGGCTACACCTTC
CDR3: CASSMEAASGSGYTF
D: .
size: .
V: TRBV19
J: TRBJ1-2

DNA: TGTGCCAGCAGCCGGCTACAGGGGGCGGGCACCGGGGAGCTGTTTTTT
CDR3: CASSRLQGAGTGELFF
D: TRBD1
size: .
V: TRBV9
J: TRBJ2-2

DNA: TGTGCCAGCAGCTTAGGGTCAGCTGGCGGACTCTACGAGCAGTACTTC
CDR3: CASSLGSAGGLYEQYF
D: .
size: once
V: TRBV7-2
J: TRBJ2-7